This T cell receptor (beta chain) was sequenced in a study of cytomegalovirus exposure and HLA in healthy donors (dated by TCRdb to 2017 to 2019). General notes on the study: In an earlier analysis of roughly 500 of the donors, 250 to 350 Gb of sequence data and approximately 100 million unique TCR beta sequences from 150 million to 200 million T cells were reported. An earlier analysis of several hundred of the donors applied high-throughput TCR beta sequencing to assess whether each TCR beta V gene segment acted as functional or pseudogenic. Class I and class II HLA loci were covered by the typing at four-digit resolution. The study profiled the T cell repertoires of approximately 700 subjects by immunosequencing and related them to cytomegalovirus serostatus. Among 300 to 450 genotyped donors of the cohort, an average of roughly 240,000 unique TCR beta nucleotide sequences were sequenced per donor, around a sixth of them non-productive. Because of strong linkage in the cohort, roughly five DR-DQ haplotypes were treated as single units for association and clustering. To predict cytomegalovirus infection status, the study brought together high-throughput TCR immunosequencing, statistical association of individual TCRs with disease status, and machine learning. Every discovery cohort repertoire had been produced on one sequencing platform. Typing coverage varied by locus: roughly 620-640 donors for A, B, C, DRB1 and DQB1; approximately 520 for DQA1; approximately 570 for DPA1; roughly 470 for DPB1. Of the roughly 410 genotyped donors, 80% to 90% were placed in the genetic ancestry cluster associated with self-reported Caucasian donors. A separate validation cohort of 90 to 150 different subjects was used in addition to the 666-subject first cohort. Rather than drawing on any new phenotypic data, the later analysis identified candidate immune exposures from TCR beta sequences and the way those sequences occurred across donors. A later analysis re-examined previously published TCR beta repertoires from just over 650 donors and added high-resolution HLA genotyping to investigate patterns of TCR occurrence. Donor age, sex, ethnicity and CMV serostatus were compiled together with the repertoire data. A later genetic analysis used genome-wide SNP genotypes for about 65% of the 666 donors, treating that subset as a discovery cohort. Roughly 300 gigabases of sequencing data and 70 million to 100 million unique TCR sequences made up an early release that covered several hundred HLA-typed donors. The study was designed to test whether signatures of past pathogen exposure could be identified by cataloging public T cell receptors. The research as a whole found: A further reported finding was that TCR beta sequences accurately predicted the HLA-A and HLA-B alleles for most subjects in the first cohort. Because HLA typing was unavailable for some donors at each locus, only the typed subset was used in association tests. The study gave a list of around 170 TCR beta chains associated with cytomegalovirus. Presence/absence analyses assumed roughly uniform sequencing depth across donors, an assumption that may not hold. In both the original and validation cohorts, the classifier was reported to diagnose cytomegalovirus status with high specificity and sensitivity. The earlier analysis of approximately 590 of the donors excluded roughly 17 rarely observed V segments, including chromosome 9 orphons, because counts were too low. Linkage disequilibrium might explain the correlated functional status among segregating V segments, but an unknown experimental factor could not be ruled out. CMV serostatus was the only immune exposure information available for the cohort. A later analysis found that HLA-associated TCR beta chains were more clonally expanded and had lower generation probabilities than equally common non-associated chains. The sequencing pipeline was judged likely to have produced a cluster of highly shared sequence variants as a technical artifact. It was suggested by the authors that the approach could potentially be generalized to other disease states and immunological phenotypes. According to a later analysis, TCR association rates differed among HLA loci, with DRB1 alleles showing the most associated TCRs and HLA-C alleles showing the fewest. In a later analysis, several top co-occurrence clusters were reported to appear linked to parvovirus B19, influenza, CMV and Epstein-Barr virus. In an earlier analysis of 450 to 750 of the donors, most TCR beta V segments appeared in productive rearrangements about 87% or about 30% of the time, broadly matching IMGT annotations. Assigning TCR associations to individual alleles was difficult when HLA alleles, especially DR and DQ, strongly co-occurred. In vitro tests confirmed that a few of the cytomegalovirus-associated TCR beta chains recognize cytomegalovirus antigens. A later genetic analysis associated a missense DCLRE1C variant with V-gene and J-gene trimming of TCR beta chains, and an independent cohort replicated the association. A later genetic analysis reported fewer N-insertions in productive TCRs among donors in an Asian-associated ancestry cluster than the roughly 620-donor mean. Most CMV-associated TCR beta chains appeared to be HLA-restricted in a later analysis, and the HLA associations seemed to be driven largely by CMV exposure. The cohort was sequenced for TCR beta chains only, and without alpha or paired-chain data the features that could be detected were limited. Most TCR sequences were seen in very few donors, while some public TCRs were found in many individuals. Because the 87-base-pair reads could not distinguish some IMGT-functional V segments, including TRBV6-2 and TRBV6-3, those segments were excluded. In a later analysis, some 17,000 TCR beta sequences were associated with specific HLA alleles at a false discovery rate of 0.05.

The cohort comprised under 700 healthy bone marrow donors. Cohort members were all nominally healthy when sampled, although unrecorded immune exposures were likely present. The donor tested CMV seropositive, placing the donor among the approximately 310 seropositive members of the cohort. A peripheral blood sample was provided by each donor, and peripheral blood mononuclear cells were used for TCR beta sequencing. The Qiagen DNeasy Blood Extraction Kit was used to extract genomic DNA from the blood cell samples. The CDR3 has 13 amino acids, counting the end cysteine and phenylalanine. Here the CDR3 DNA is all that survives: 39 bases in frame from base 1. Trimming takes 4 bases from V and 6 bases from J, and the germline ends sit 10 bases apart. CDR1 is given as MNHEY and CDR2 as SVGAGI, both from the germline V gene. To note about this clone: Its antigen specificity is not known. The input lacks base qualities; no much larger clone sits a single base away.

The protocol used for the library was the immunoSEQ multiplex PCR assay. For the multiplex PCR, a mixture combining 60 forward primers for TCR Vbeta segments and 13 reverse primers for TCR Jbeta segments was used. Amplification of the CDR3 region of rearranged TCR beta genes was performed with a multiplex PCR assay on genomic DNA. The amplified TCR beta libraries were sequenced on the Illumina HiSeq System as 87-base-pair reads. As for the authors' bioinformatics: A later analysis tallied 75 million to 85 million unique TCR beta chains across the 666 repertoires, and some 10 million of those chains were shared by two or more donors. Raw reads were error-corrected and collapsed into unique sequences by a nearest-neighbor algorithm in which closely related sequences were merged to remove PCR and sequencing errors. V, D and J gene segments were assigned by aligning CDR3 sequences to IMGT reference sequences. For a sequence to be retained, a match of at least six nucleotides was required to both a V gene segment and a J gene segment. A rearrangement was called productive if the CDR3 had no stop codons and remained in frame with V and J, and every other rearrangement was called non-productive. CDR3 was defined according to IMGT convention as the region running from the second conserved V-encoded cysteine to the conserved J-encoded phenylalanine. In an earlier analysis of roughly 580 of the donors, sequences lacking an unambiguous match to a single V gene segment were excluded. In an earlier analysis of roughly 600 of the donors, a V segment was called functional when productive rearrangements were above 56.7%, and segregating when the standard deviation between donors exceeded 5%. To diagnose cytomegalovirus status from the catalog of TCR beta chain sequences, a statistical classification framework was built. In a later analysis, V and J genes were assigned by comparing TCR nucleotide sequences against IMGT/GENE-DB human TR gene sequences. Using the TCRdist pipeline, a later analysis assigned CDR3 sequences along with most-parsimonious VDJ recombination scenarios. In a later analysis, each TCR beta chain was defined by its CDR3 amino acid sequence together with its V-gene family, and reads without a unique V-gene family were excluded. In a later analysis, 450 to 600 highly shared, low-generation-probability nucleotide sequences were removed to address suspected cross-contamination and a sequencing artifact. A later analysis calculated a clonal expansion index for each public chain from normalized within-repertoire ranks of inferred template counts. In a later analysis, generation probabilities were computed using a VDJ recombination model fitted to out-of-frame rearrangements, and the results were checked against IGoR. Hypergeometric tests were used in a later analysis to score TCR-TCR, TCR-HLA and TCR-CMV co-occurrence, with a repertoire-size bias correction applied to the TCR pairs. False discovery rates were estimated in a later analysis by permuting HLA or CMV assignments 20 times. In a later analysis, co-occurring TCRs were grouped using DBSCAN, and TCRdist sequence similarity was added for clustering within HLA-allele-positive subsets. Repertoires with fewer than 30,000 or more than 120,000 public chains, plus five repertoires with anomalous nucleotide sharing, were excluded from co-occurrence clustering. TCRdb retrieved this table from immuneACCESS and kept in-frame rearrangements only. Not all clones are present; in checked studies, unresolved V genes account for under half, and no reason is known for the remainder. The V and J calls and clone size are taken from that table; D and trimming were inferred from the DNA. This sample holds fewer than 90,000 clones; roughly 73% were observed only once. The top ten clonotypes cover nearly 2.5% of the sample.

The sequencing input was PBMCs. This chain joins TRBV6-5 to TRBJ1-5; the D gene is possibly TRBD1, with 5 bases matching. This receptor was identified in a male donor in good health and CMV-seropositive. The nucleotide sequence reads TGTGCCAGCAGTTCGGACAAAACTCAGCCCCAGCATTTT. This yields the protein CASSSDKTQPQHF.